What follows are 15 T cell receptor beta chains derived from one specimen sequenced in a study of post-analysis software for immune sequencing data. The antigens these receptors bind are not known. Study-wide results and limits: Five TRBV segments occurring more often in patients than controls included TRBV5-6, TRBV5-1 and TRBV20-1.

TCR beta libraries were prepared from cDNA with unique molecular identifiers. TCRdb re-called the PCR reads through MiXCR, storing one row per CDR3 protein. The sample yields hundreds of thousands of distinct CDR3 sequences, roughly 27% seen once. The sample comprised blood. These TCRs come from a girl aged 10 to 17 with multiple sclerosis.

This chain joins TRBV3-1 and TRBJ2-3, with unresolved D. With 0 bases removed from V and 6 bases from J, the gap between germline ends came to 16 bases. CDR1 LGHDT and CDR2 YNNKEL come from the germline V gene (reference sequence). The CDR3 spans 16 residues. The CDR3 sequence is CASSQDQAFNRDTQYF. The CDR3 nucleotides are TGTGCCAGCAGCCAAGATCAAGCTTTCAACCGGGATACGCAGTATTTT.

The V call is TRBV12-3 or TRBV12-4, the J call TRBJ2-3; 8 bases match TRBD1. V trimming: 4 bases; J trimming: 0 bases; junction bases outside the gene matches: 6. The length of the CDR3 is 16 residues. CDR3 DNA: TGTGCCAGCAGTTCGGGGACAGGACTGAGCACAGATACGCAGTATTTT. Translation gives CASSSGTGLSTDTQYF.

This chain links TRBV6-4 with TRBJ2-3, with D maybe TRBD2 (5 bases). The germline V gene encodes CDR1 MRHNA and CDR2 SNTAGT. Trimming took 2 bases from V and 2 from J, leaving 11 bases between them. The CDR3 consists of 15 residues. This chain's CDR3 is CASSDRGSSTDTQYF. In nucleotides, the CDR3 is TGTGCCAGCAGTGACCGGGGATCCTCCACAGATACGCAGTATTTT.

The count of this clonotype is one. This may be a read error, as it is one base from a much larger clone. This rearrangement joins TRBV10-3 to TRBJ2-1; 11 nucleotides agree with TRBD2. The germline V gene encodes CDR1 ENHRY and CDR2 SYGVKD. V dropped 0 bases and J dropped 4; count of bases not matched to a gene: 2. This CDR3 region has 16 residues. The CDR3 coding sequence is TGTGCCATCAGTGAGTCGACTAGCGGGACGTACAATGAGCAGTTCTTC. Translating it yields CAISESTSGTYNEQFF.

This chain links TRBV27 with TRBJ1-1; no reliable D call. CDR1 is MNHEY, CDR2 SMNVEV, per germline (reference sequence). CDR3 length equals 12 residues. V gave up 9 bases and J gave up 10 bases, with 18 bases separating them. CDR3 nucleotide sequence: TGTGCCAGTACGAGCAGGTTTCATCGAGCTTTCTTT. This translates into CASTSRFHRAFF.

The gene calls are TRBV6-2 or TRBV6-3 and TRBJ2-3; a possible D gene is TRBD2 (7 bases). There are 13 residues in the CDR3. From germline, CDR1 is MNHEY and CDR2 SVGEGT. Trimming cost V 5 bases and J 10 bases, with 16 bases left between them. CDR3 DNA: TGTGCCAGCAGTACCCCTCTCGGGGGGCCGCAGTATTTT. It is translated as CASSTPLGGPQYF.

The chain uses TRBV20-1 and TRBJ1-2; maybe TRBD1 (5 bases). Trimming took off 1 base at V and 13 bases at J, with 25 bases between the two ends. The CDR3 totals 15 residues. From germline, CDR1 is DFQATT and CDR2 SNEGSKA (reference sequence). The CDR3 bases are TGCAGTGCTAGAGCTCAGCCGATGACGGGGACGGCTCTCACCTTC. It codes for CSARAQPMTGTALTF.

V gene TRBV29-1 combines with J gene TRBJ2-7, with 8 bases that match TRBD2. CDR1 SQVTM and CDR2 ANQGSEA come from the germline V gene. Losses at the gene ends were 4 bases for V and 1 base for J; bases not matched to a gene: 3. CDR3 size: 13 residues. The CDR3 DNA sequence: TGCAGCGTTGCTAGCGGGCAATCCTACGAGCAGTACTTC. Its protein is CSVASGQSYEQYF.

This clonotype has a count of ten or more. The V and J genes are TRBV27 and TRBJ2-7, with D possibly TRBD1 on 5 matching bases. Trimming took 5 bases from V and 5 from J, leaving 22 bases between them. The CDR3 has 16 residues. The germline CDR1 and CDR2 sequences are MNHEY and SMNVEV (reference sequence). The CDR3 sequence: CASSPYRRTQGDEQYF. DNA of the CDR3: TGTGCCAGCAGTCCGTACCGACGGACCCAGGGCGACGAGCAGTACTTC.

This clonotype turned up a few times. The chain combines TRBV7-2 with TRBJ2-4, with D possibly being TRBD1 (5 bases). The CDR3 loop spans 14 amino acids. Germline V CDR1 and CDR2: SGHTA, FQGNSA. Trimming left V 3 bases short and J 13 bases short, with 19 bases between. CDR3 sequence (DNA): TGTGCCAGCAGCTTCTACAGGTTTGGGGAAGAGCAGTACTTC. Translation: CASSFYRFGEEQYF.

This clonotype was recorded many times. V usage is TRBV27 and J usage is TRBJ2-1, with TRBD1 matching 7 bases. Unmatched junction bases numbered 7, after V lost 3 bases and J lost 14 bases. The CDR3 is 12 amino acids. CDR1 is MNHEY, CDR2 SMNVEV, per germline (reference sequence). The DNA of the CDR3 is TGTGCCAGCAGTTTTAGACAGGGAAGAGAGTTCTTC. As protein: CASSFRQGREFF.

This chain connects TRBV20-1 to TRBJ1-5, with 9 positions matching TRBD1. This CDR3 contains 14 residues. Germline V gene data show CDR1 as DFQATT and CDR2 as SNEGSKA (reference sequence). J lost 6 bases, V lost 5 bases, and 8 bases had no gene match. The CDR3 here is CSARPGQGGQPQHF. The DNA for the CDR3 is TGCAGTGCTCGACCGGGACAGGGAGGTCAGCCCCAGCATTTT.

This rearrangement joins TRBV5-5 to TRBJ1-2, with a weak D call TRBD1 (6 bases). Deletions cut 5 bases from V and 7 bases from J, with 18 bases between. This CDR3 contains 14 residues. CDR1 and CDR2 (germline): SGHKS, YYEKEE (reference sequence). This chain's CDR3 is CASRPKQGVSGYTF. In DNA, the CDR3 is TGTGCCAGCAGACCGAAACAGGGTGTCTCTGGCTACACCTTC.

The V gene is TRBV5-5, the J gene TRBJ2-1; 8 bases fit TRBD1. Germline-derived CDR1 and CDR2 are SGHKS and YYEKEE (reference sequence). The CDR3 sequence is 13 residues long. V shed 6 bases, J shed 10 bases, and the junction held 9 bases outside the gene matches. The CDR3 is CASKMDRVNEQFF. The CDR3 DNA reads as TGTGCCAGCAAAATGGACAGGGTAAACGAGCAGTTCTTC.

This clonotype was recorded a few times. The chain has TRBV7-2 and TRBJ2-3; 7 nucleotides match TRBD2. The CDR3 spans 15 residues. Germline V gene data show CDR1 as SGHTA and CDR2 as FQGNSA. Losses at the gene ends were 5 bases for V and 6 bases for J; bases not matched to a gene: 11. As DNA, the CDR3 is TGTGCCAGCAGCGGACCGGGACTACTCGGCGATACGCAGTATTTT. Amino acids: CASSGPGLLGDTQYF. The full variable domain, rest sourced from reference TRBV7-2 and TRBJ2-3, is GAGVSQSPSNKVTEKGKDVELRCDPISGHTALYWYRQSLGQGLEFLIYFQGNSAPDKSGLPSDRFSAERTGGSVSTLTIQRTQQEDSAVYLCASSGPGLLGDTQYFGPGTRLTVL.